This T cell receptor (beta chain) comes out of a study of blood T cell repertoires in COVID-19 (dated by TCRdb to 2018 to 2021). Regarding the research as a whole: Samples from collaborators originated in the United States, Italy and Spain and spanned both the acute and convalescent phases of COVID-19. Nearly every sample came with metadata listing a de-identified subject ID, COVID-19 status, age in years and sex. The repertoires were released in a freely available public database intended as a resource for research on the immune response to SARS-CoV-2. Subjects who had been exposed to COVID-19, were actively infected with it, or had recovered from it provided the deeply sampled blood TCRbeta repertoires that made up the dataset. Where available, HLA class I and class II types were obtained from metadata supplied by the sample provider rather than from assay-based typing. The samples were drawn from two sources: the first 160 participants of the ongoing ImmuneRACE study, and over 950 subjects contributed by 6 global collaborators. The prospective study material was composed of cDNA or gDNA derived from T cells, B-cell-depleted T cells, or PBMCs. On the study overall, not on this receptor specifically: How much clinical and demographic metadata was included differed by source and by participant, and the metadata was provided uncurated.

Whole blood was collected in K2EDTA tubes by collaborating institutions according to the institutions' own protocols. Collaborator samples were shipped for TCRbeta analysis as frozen whole blood, isolated PBMCs, or DNA extracted from either sample type. For this clone: Its binding antigen is unknown. Nothing much larger sits one base from this clone, and base qualities are not available.

The immunoSEQ Assay, a bias-controlled multiplex PCR, was used to amplify TCRbeta CDR3 regions from genomic DNA. The authors' pipeline ran thus. Nucleated cell counts per sample were estimated from amplification of reference gene primers within the assay. To quantify the absolute abundance of each unique TCRbeta CDR3 rearrangement, sequence reads were collapsed and filtered. For each sample, productive Simpson clonality was calculated as the square root of Simpson's diversity index over productive rearrangements. In its TCRdb copy, this immuneACCESS table keeps in-frame sequences only and misses some clones. Where compared with another copy, unresolved V genes explain less than half of these, and the others have no known cause. That table gives V, J and clone size, and the DNA gave D and trimming. Here the sample has some 100,000 clones; about 90% occur a single time. Less than 1.5% of the sample rests with the top ten.

V sheds 5 bases and J sheds 4 bases, leaving 18 bases between their ends. The CDR3 numbers 15 residues from cysteine through phenylalanine. Kept here is only the CDR3 DNA, which spans 45 bases and is read in frame from base 1. The CDR1 and CDR2 encoded by the germline V gene (reference sequence) are SEHNR and FQNEAQ. The receptor's source is a human donor in a cohort sampled during active COVID-19. Material: peripheral blood. The chain is assembled from TRBV7-9 and TRBJ2-7; the D gene cannot be named for sure. The bases are TGTGCCAGCAGCGCCCCCGGAACAGCTAAATACGAGCAGTACTTC. Translated, this gives CASSAPGTAKYEQYF.